This T cell receptor (beta chain) is drawn from a study of T cells in Graves' hyperthyroidism and ophthalmopathy. Findings and caveats of the study: A model of 13 V-J features distinguished ophthalmopathy from stable hyperthyroidism.

This clonotype was seen more than once but under ten times. Antigen unknown. The source material, RNA transcripts, was used to amplify TCR beta CDR3 regions. An initial round of RT-PCR targeting the TCR CDR3 relied on the HTBI primer set. TCRdb reanalysed the multiplex PCR reads using MiXCR and keeps one entry per CDR3 protein. The sample has approximately 710,000 distinct CDR3 sequences; 15% to 20% are singletons. This CDR3 has 13 amino acids. V trimming: 3 bases; J trimming: 8 bases; junction bases outside the gene matches: 4. Germline V gene sequence: CDR1 LNHDA, CDR2 SQIVND (reference sequence). Specimen: blood. The TCR sequence derives from a man between 50 and 59 years old with Graves' hyperthyroidism. The chain recombines TRBV19 with TRBJ1-1, with 9 nucleotides matching TRBD1. Here the CDR3 DNA reads TGTGCCAGTAGTATCAAAGGGACAGGGGAAGCTTTCTTT. Protein sequence: CASSIKGTGEAFF.